Each of the 12 T cell receptor beta chains below was sequenced from the same sample in a study of cytomegalovirus exposure and HLA in healthy donors. This PCR relied on a set of 60 Vbeta primers and 13 Jbeta primers. The method was immunoSEQ multiplex PCR; TCRdb's version includes in-frame clones alone and lacks a portion of them. Seen here are fewer than 100,000 clones, around 77% observed once, and the top ten hold approximately 3.5%. Sample: PBMCs. The receptor source for this set is a man aged 40-50 years in good health and CMV-seronegative.

The chain joins TRBV2 to TRBJ2-3; TRBD2 is a possible D gene (5 bases). There are 15 residues in the CDR3. The V gene lost 5 bases and the J gene lost 0 bases, with 12 bases spanning the gap. Germline CDR1 and CDR2: SNHLY and FYNNEI. The CDR3 nucleotides are TGTGCCAGCAGTCCTAGCCAGGTTAGCACAGATACGCAGTATTTT. Encoded protein: CASSPSQVSTDTQYF.

This clone was detected only once. V and J are TRBV30 and TRBJ1-6, with 8 bases lining up with TRBD1. The CDR3 extends over 16 amino acids. Germline V gene data show CDR1 as GTSNPN and CDR2 as SVGIG (reference sequence). The ends lost 2 bases at V and 5 bases at J; junction bases unmatched: 8. The DNA of the CDR3 is TGTGCCTGGAGTCCGTACAGGGGGGCCCATAATTCACCCCTCCACTTT. Translating it yields CAWSPYRGAHNSPLHF.

In this sample, this clone turned up once. The chain has TRBV6-6 and TRBJ1-6; the D gene is possibly TRBD1 (5 bases). The germline CDR1 and CDR2 sequences are MNHNY and SVGAGI (reference sequence). Trimming left V 6 bases short and J 9 bases short, with 9 bases between. CDR3 length equals 12 residues. The CDR3, as DNA: TGTGCCAGCAGACGACAGATTTCACCCCTCCACTTT. This sequence encodes CASRRQISPLHF.

Regarding this clone: Other nucleotide sequences in the sample specify the same CDR3. The J gene is TRBJ1-4, the V gene TRBV5-1, with 9 bases aligning to TRBD1. This CDR3 spans 14 amino acids. Germline V gene sequence: CDR1 SGHRS, CDR2 YFSETQ. V was pared by 3 bases and J by 8 bases, with 5 bases of the junction left unmatched. This chain's CDR3 is CASSWGQGGEKLFF. CDR3 coding DNA: TGCGCCAGCAGCTGGGGACAGGGTGGGGAAAAACTGTTTTTT.

The rearrangement joins TRBV7-9 to TRBJ1-2; TRBD1 matches at 7 bases. CDR1 is SEHNR and CDR2 is FQNEAQ in the germline V gene (reference sequence). V gave up 3 bases and J gave up 4 bases; unmatched junction bases: 2. This CDR3 spans 13 amino acids. The CDR3 region has the DNA TGTGCCAGCAGCTTGGACAGGTCCTATGGCTACACCTTC. This gives the protein CASSLDRSYGYTF.

J is TRBJ2-3 and V is TRBV2, with 8 bases that match TRBD2. The trim removed 5 bases at V and 2 bases at J, leaving 9 bases unmatched. Germline loops: CDR1 SNHLY, CDR2 FYNNEI. CDR3 size: 16 residues. The CDR3 spells CASSRVAGSITDTQYF. As DNA, the CDR3 is TGTGCCAGCAGTAGAGTAGCGGGATCGATCACAGATACGCAGTATTTT.

Only one count was recorded for this clone. V usage is TRBV5-6 and J usage is TRBJ1-3; D is unclear. CDR1 is SGHDT and CDR2 is YYEEEE in the germline V gene. The CDR3 covers 15 residues. V lost 4 bases and J 3 bases, leaving 14 bases between the germline ends. CDR3 region: CASSPPPGNGNTIYF. The CDR3 coding sequence is TGTGCCAGCAGCCCCCCTCCGGGAAATGGAAACACCATATATTTT.

V usage is TRBV30 and J usage is TRBJ1-6, with 10 bases aligning to TRBD1. The junction had 4 bases not matched to a gene; V was cut back by 0 bases and J by 8 bases. Germline V gives CDR1 GTSNPN, CDR2 SVGIG (reference sequence). CDR3 length: 15 amino acids. The CDR3 region is CAWSVWDRGDSPLHF. CDR3 coding DNA: TGTGCCTGGAGTGTATGGGACAGGGGTGATTCACCCCTCCACTTT. The full variable domain, completed using reference TRBV30 and TRBJ1-6, is SQTIHQWPATLVQPVGSPLSLECTVEGTSNPNLYWYRQAAGRGLQLLFYSVGIGQISSEVPQNLSASRPQDRQFILSSKKLLLSDSGFYLCAWSVWDRGDSPLHFGNGTRLTVT.

The V gene is TRBV5-6, the J gene TRBJ2-7, with 10 positions matching TRBD1. The CDR3 has 15 amino acids. Unmatched junction bases numbered 4, after V lost 4 bases and J lost 0 bases. CDR1 and CDR2 from the germline V gene are SGHDT and YYEEEE. The CDR3 loop reads CASSPGTGDSYEQYF. The CDR3 nucleotides are TGTGCCAGCAGCCCCGGGACAGGGGACTCCTACGAGCAGTACTTC.

The chain combines TRBV11-2 with TRBJ2-1; 11 bases agree with TRBD2. This CDR3 contains 13 residues. The germline gives CDR1 SGHAT, CDR2 FQNNGV. V was pared by 5 bases and J by 10 bases, with 4 bases of the junction left unmatched. The CDR3 here is CASSPGLAEEQFF. CDR3 nucleotide sequence: TGTGCCAGCAGCCCGGGACTAGCGGAAGAGCAGTTCTTC.

The chain links TRBV6-5 to TRBJ1-5, with D perhaps matching TRBD1 (5 bases). Between the trimmed V and J ends, which lost 5 bases and 1 base, there was a span of 9 bases. The CDR3 is 14 residues long. Germline V gene sequence: CDR1 MNHEY, CDR2 SVGAGI. CDR3 sequence (DNA): TGTGCCAGCAGTGTTACAGGAAGCAATCAGCCCCAGCATTTT. This translates into CASSVTGSNQPQHF.

The chain recombines TRBV30 with TRBJ1-1, with unresolved D. Germline-derived CDR1 and CDR2 are GTSNPN and SVGIG (reference sequence). Trimming took 2 bases from V and 5 from J, leaving 9 bases between them. The CDR3 is 12 amino acids. The chain's CDR3 is CAWSPLGTEAFF. CDR3 DNA sequence: TGTGCCTGGAGTCCCCTCGGGACTGAAGCTTTCTTT.